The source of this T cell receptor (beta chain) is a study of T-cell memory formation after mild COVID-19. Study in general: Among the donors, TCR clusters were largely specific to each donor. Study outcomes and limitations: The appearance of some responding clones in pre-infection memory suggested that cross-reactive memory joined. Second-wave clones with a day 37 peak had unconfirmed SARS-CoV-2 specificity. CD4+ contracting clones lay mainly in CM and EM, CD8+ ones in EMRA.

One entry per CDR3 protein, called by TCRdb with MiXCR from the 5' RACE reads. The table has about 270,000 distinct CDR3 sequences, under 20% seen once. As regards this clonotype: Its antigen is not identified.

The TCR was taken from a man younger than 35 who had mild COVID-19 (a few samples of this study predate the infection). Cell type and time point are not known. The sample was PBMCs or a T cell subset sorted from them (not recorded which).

The DNA for the CDR3 is TGTGCCAGCAGCTTTCAGTCTGAAGCTTTCTTT. Its translation: CASSFQSEAFF. This chain connects TRBV11-2 to TRBJ1-1; no firm D call. Germline CDR1 SGHAT, CDR2 FQNNGV. Trimming removed 3 bases from V and 6 bases from J, with 5 bases in between. The CDR3 consists of 11 residues. The variable domain in full, completed from reference TRBV11-2 and TRBJ1-1, reads EAGVAQSPRYKIIEKRQSVAFWCNPISGHATLYWYQQILGQGPKLLIQFQNNGVVDDSQLPKDRFSAERLKGVDSTLKIQPAKLEDSAVYLCASSFQSEAFFGQGTRLTVV.